This TCR beta chain stems from a study of cytomegalovirus exposure and HLA in healthy donors. With respect to this clone: Its antigen remains unidentified.

Overall study findings and caveats: Associated with cytomegalovirus, according to the listing, were some 150 TCR beta chains.

The PCR used 60 Vbeta and 13 Jbeta primers. The data were produced by immunoSEQ multiplex PCR, yet TCRdb's version contains in-frame clones alone and is incomplete. This sample has more than 150,000 clones, with more than 65% found just once. Trimming shortened V by 1 base and J by 4 bases, and 13 bases separated the two germline ends. This CDR3 region has 15 residues. From germline, CDR1 is MNHNS and CDR2 SASEGT. This clonotype originated in a man in his fifties or sixties in good health and CMV-seronegative. Source material: PBMCs. The chain has TRBV6-1 and TRBJ1-2; no clear D. The CDR3 bases are TGTGCCAGCAGTGAAGGTGACACATACGGCTATGGCTACACCTTC. Amino acid sequence: CASSEGDTYGYGYTF.